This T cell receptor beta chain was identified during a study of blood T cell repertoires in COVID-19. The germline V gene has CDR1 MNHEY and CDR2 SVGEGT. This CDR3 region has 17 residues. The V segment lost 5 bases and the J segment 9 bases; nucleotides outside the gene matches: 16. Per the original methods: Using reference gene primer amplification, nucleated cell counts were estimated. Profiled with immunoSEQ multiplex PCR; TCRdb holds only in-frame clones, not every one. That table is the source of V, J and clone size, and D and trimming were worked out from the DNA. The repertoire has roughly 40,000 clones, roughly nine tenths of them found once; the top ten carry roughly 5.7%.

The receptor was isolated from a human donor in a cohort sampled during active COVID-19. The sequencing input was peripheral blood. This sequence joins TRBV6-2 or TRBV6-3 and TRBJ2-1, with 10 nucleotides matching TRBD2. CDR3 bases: TGTGCCAGCAGTGATATCAGCGGGGGGGCCGGGGATCTTGAGCAGTTCTTC. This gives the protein CASSDISGGAGDLEQFF.